The T cell receptor beta chain under discussion was sequenced for a study of blood T cell repertoires in COVID-19. Study information: Sites across the United States, Italy and Spain contributed samples from acute and convalescent COVID-19. T cells, B-cell-depleted T cells, or PBMCs supplied cDNA or gDNA.

Looked up from germline, CDR1 is SGHKS and CDR2 is YYEKEE (reference sequence). V trimming: 3 bases; J trimming: 4 bases; junction bases outside the gene matches: 7. This CDR3 has 15 amino acids. Original analysis: Amplification of reference gene primers was used by the study to estimate nucleated cell counts. The assay was immunoSEQ multiplex PCR, and TCRdb's table has in-frame clones only and misses some. That table supplies the V and J calls and clone size; D and trimming were determined from the DNA. The sample has some 250,000 clones, roughly 80% seen once; the top ten hold roughly 3.4%. V is TRBV5-5 and J is TRBJ2-1; 7 nucleotides agree with TRBD2. This TCR came from a woman between 18 and 29 years old with acute or convalescent COVID-19. Sequenced sample: peripheral blood. CDR3 loop: CASSSGLGTYNEQFF. In nucleotides, the CDR3 is TGTGCCAGCAGCTCCGGACTAGGGACTTACAATGAGCAGTTCTTC.